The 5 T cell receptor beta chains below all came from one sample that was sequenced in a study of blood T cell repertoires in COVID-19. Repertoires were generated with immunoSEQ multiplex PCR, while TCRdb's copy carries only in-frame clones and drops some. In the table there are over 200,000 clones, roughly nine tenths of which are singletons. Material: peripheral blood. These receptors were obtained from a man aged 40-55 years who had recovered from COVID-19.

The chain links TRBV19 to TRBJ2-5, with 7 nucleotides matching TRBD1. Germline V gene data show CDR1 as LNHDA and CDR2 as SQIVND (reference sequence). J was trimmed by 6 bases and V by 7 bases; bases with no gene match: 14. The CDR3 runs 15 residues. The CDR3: CASKTSQGDPKTQYF. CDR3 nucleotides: TGTGCCAGTAAGACTTCCCAGGGGGATCCCAAGACCCAGTACTTC.

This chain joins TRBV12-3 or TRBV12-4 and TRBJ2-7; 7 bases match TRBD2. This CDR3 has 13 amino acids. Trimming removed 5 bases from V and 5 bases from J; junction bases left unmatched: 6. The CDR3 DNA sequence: TGTGCCAGCAGTCAGACTAGCAGCCACGAGCAGTACTTC. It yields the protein CASSQTSSHEQYF.

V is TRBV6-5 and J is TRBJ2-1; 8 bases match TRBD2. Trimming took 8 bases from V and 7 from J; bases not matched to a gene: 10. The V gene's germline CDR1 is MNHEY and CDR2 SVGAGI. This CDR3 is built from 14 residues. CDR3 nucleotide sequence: TGTGCCAGCCTTAGATCGGGGGGGCAAAATGAGCAGTTCTTC. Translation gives CASLRSGGQNEQFF.

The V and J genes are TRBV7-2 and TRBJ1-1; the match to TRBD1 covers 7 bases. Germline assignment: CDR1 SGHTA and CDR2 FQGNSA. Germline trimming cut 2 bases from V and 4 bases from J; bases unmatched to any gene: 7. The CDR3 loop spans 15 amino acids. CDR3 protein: CASSLNVRQGTEAFF. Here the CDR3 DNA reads TGTGCCAGCAGCTTAAATGTCCGACAGGGCACTGAAGCTTTCTTT.

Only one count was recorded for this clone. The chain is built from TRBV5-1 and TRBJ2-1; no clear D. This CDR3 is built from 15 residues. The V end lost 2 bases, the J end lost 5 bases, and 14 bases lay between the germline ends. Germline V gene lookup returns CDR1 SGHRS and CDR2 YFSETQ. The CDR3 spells CASSFARVVHNEQFF. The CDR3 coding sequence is TGCGCCAGCAGCTTTGCCCGGGTCGTCCACAATGAGCAGTTCTTC.